These 9 T cell receptor beta chains were all obtained from the same sample, sequenced in a study of regulatory T cells in long-lasting Graves disease. This sample's time point: persistent/refractory GD, antithyroid drugs over 5 years with positive TRAb. PBMCs provided the RNA from which the TCR library was made. Relying on iRepertoire HTBI primers and Arm-PCR of CDR3 regions, the team built TCR beta libraries. TCRdb reanalysed the multiplex PCR reads using MiXCR and keeps one entry per CDR3 protein. The data contain about 470,000 distinct CDR3 sequences, roughly 21% of them singletons. Specimen: peripheral blood mononuclear cells (PBMCs), collected when the disease was refractory, from a patient treated with antithyroid drugs. The source is a female donor with Graves disease.

The V call is TRBV19, the J call TRBJ1-1; TRBD1 might be the D (5 bases). The CDR3 is 13 residues long. The ends were cut back, 7 bases at V and 2 bases at J, with 11 bases in the middle. Germline lookup yields CDR1 LNHDA and CDR2 SQIVND (reference sequence). CDR3 in amino acids: CASTSGINTEAFF. The CDR3 nucleotides read TGTGCCAGTACCTCAGGGATTAACACTGAAGCTTTCTTT.

The rearrangement links TRBV4-1 to TRBJ1-6, with 7 positions matching TRBD1. Germline CDR1 and CDR2: MGHRA and YSYEKL. V lost 3 bases to trimming and J lost 12 bases; unmatched junction nucleotides: 11. This CDR3 is built from 15 residues. CDR3 protein: CASSQTGTANLPLHF. The CDR3 DNA follows: TGCGCCAGCAGCCAGACCGGGACAGCAAACCTACCCCTCCACTTT.

In its sample, this clonotype was seen a few times. A single base separates this from a much larger clone, so it may be a read error. This chain connects TRBV12-3 or TRBV12-4 to TRBJ1-1; D remains unclear. CDR3 size: 13 residues. This CDR3 reads CASSFDKNTEASF. In DNA form, the CDR3 reads TGTGCCAGCAGTTTTGACAAGAACACTGAAGCTTCCTTT.

In its sample, this clonotype was seen many times. The chain employs TRBV27 and TRBJ1-2, with TRBD1 identical over 9 bases. After removal of 6 bases from V and 8 bases from J, the junction contained 10 bases not matched to a gene. Germline V gene lookup returns CDR1 MNHEY and CDR2 SMNVEV (reference sequence). The CDR3 consists of 14 residues. CDR3 nucleotides: TGTGCCAGCAGGAAACAACAGGGGGCAGGGGGCTACACCTTC. Its protein product is CASRKQQGAGGYTF.

J is TRBJ2-5 and V is TRBV19, with D perhaps given as TRBD1 or TRBD2 (7 bases each). The CDR3 is 17 amino acids. Trimming took off 3 bases at V and 3 bases at J, with 20 bases between the two ends. Germline CDR1 LNHDA, CDR2 SQIVND (reference sequence). The CDR3 sequence is CASSMGTQGGNKETQYF. The CDR3 nucleotides read TGTGCCAGTAGTATGGGCACGCAGGGGGGGAACAAAGAGACCCAGTACTTC.

This clonotype was found many times. The CDR3 is CSVGTGVREQYF. The CDR3 region has the DNA TGCAGCGTCGGAACAGGGGTAAGGGAGCAGTACTTC. The V gene is TRBV29-1, the J gene TRBJ2-7, with 7 nucleotides matching TRBD1. CDR3 size: 12 residues. The V and J ends lost 6 bases and 7 bases, in that order; junction bases with no gene match: 9. Germline CDR1 SQVTM, CDR2 ANQGSEA.

This clonotype was seen only a few times. The rearrangement uses TRBV7-2 and TRBJ1-3; D not certain. Trimming removed 1 base at V and 1 base at J, with 14 bases between. CDR3 size: 17 residues. Germline loops: CDR1 SGHTA, CDR2 FQGNSA. Here the CDR3 reads CASSLGAGVSSGNTIYF. DNA of the CDR3: TGTGCCAGCAGCTTAGGTGCAGGAGTATCTTCTGGAAACACCATATATTTT. Full variable domain (outside the CDR3, taken from reference TRBV7-2 and TRBJ1-3): GAGVSQSPSNKVTEKGKDVELRCDPISGHTALYWYRQSLGQGLEFLIYFQGNSAPDKSGLPSDRFSAERTGGSVSTLTIQRTQQEDSAVYLCASSLGAGVSSGNTIYFGEGSWLTVV.

At least ten counts were recorded for this clonotype. The J gene is TRBJ1-4, the V gene TRBV20-1; tentatively, D is TRBD1 (5 bases). V was pared by 0 bases and J by 2 bases, with 13 bases between. The CDR3 spans 16 residues. The germline gives CDR1 DFQATT, CDR2 SNEGSKA (reference sequence). In nucleotides, the CDR3 is TGCAGTGCTAGAGATCCTATGGGGCCGACTAATGAAAAACTGTTTTTT. This gives the protein CSARDPMGPTNEKLFF.

This clonotype was seen at least ten times. The V call is TRBV28, the J call TRBJ2-6, with D perhaps matching TRBD1 (5 bases). V lost 10 bases to trimming and J lost 3 bases, with 19 bases between them. Per germline, CDR1 MDHEN and CDR2 SYDVKM. The length of the CDR3 is 16 residues. CDR3 coding DNA: TGTGCCACTCTCCAGGGCCCCCCTTTTGGGGCCAACGTCCTGACTTTC. Translation gives CATLQGPPFGANVLTF.